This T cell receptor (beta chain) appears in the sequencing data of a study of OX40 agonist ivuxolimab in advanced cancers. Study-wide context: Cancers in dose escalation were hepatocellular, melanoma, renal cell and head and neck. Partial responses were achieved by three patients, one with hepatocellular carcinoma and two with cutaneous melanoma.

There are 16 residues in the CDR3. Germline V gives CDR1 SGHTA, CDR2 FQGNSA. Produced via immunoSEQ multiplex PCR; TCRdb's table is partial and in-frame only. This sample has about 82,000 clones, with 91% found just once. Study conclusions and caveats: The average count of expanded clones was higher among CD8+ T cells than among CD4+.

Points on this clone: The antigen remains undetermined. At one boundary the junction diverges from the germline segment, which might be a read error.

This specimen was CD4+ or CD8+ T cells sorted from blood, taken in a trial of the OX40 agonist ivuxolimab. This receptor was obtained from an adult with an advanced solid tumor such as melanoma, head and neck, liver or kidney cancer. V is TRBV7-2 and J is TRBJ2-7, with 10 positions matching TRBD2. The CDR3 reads CASSLPLLAGTGEQHF. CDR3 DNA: TGTGCCAGCAGCTTACCCTTACTAGCGGGAACCGGAGAGCAGCACTTC.